The present entry profiles one T cell receptor beta chain with its context. Germline V gene sequence: CDR1 SGDLS, CDR2 YYNGEE. V gave up 4 bases and J gave up 2 bases, with 9 bases separating them. This CDR3 spans 14 amino acids. The sample belongs to a study of blood T cell repertoires in COVID-19. Study-wide background: Sources were T cells, B-cell-depleted T cells, or PBMCs; the material itself was cDNA or gDNA.

Authors' analysis steps: Reference gene primer amplification gave estimated nucleated cell counts. This table comes from immunoSEQ multiplex PCR, and its TCRdb copy is limited to in-frame clones, with some not included. D and trimming come from the DNA, and the V and J calls and clone size come from that table. The sample has over 85,000 clones; roughly 84% are singletons. This TCR derives from a woman of 80 years or more with COVID-19, enrolled during active disease. V is TRBV9 and J is TRBJ1-4; D gene ambiguous. The sequenced material came from peripheral blood. The chain's CDR3 is CASSPAGTNEKLFF. The CDR3 nucleotides are TGTGCCAGCAGCCCGGCGGGGACTAATGAAAAACTGTTTTTT.